This T cell receptor beta chain was profiled in a study of CD8+CD57+ T cells in acquired aplastic anemia. Across the study: Sorted CD4+ plus CD8+ cells gave DNA averaging 3.2 ug.

Details on this clonotype: Possible read error: a much larger clone is one base away.

TCR beta VDJ and CDR3 profiling used genomic DNA as template. One entry per CDR3 protein results from TCRdb running MiXCR on the reads. The repertoire includes 200,000 to 250,000 distinct CDR3 sequences, 30% to 35% of them detected once, and roughly 1.1% sits in the top ten. Sequencing input: sorted CD4+, CD8+, or CD8+CD57+ T cells (not recorded which) from PBMCs. This clonotype was obtained from a human donor in good health, serving as a control.

The CDR3 sequence is CACSFGTSGDGEQFF. CDR3 sequence (DNA): TGTGCCTGCAGCTTTGGGACTAGCGGGGACGGGGAGCAGTTCTTC. The chain couples TRBV7-6 to TRBJ2-1; 13 bases are shared with TRBD2. Germline CDR1 reads SGHVS; CDR2 reads FNYEAQ. CDR3 size: 15 residues.